What follows are 8 T cell receptor beta chains derived from one specimen sequenced in a study of T cell responses to AZD1222 COVID-19 vaccine. Profiled with immunoSEQ multiplex PCR; TCRdb holds only in-frame clones, not every one. The sample has tens of thousands of clones; 90% are singletons. This material consisted of peripheral blood, taken on day 0 of AZD1222 vaccination. These receptors were obtained from an adult in good health.

The chain uses TRBV29-1 and TRBJ2-7, with 9 nucleotides matching TRBD1. With V trimmed by 2 bases and J by 5 bases, 7 bases remained unmatched. The length of the CDR3 is 14 residues. Per the germline V gene, CDR1 is SQVTM and CDR2 is ANQGSEA. The chain's CDR3 is CSVERGTGNNEQYF. The CDR3 coding sequence is TGCAGCGTTGAACGCGGGACAGGGAACAACGAGCAGTACTTC.

The J gene is TRBJ1-2, the V gene TRBV10-3, with 7 bases aligning to TRBD1. Germline V CDR1 and CDR2: ENHRY, SYGVKD. The CDR3 extends over 14 amino acids. The J segment lost 8 bases and the V segment lost 6 bases, leaving 12 bases of the junction unmatched. In DNA form, the CDR3 reads TGTGCCATCAGACTAGACAGGGCCTCGCAGGGCTACACCTTC. Residues: CAIRLDRASQGYTF.

V is TRBV18 and J is TRBJ2-1, with D possibly being TRBD1 (5 bases). The germline V gene has CDR1 KGHSH and CDR2 LQKENI. Trimming took off 1 base at V and 2 bases at J, with 9 bases between the two ends. The CDR3 is 15 amino acids. CDR3 loop: CASSPQQDTYNEQFF. As DNA, the CDR3 is TGTGCCAGCTCACCACAACAGGACACCTACAATGAGCAGTTCTTC.

This chain uses TRBV27 with TRBJ1-4; D gene uncertain. Germline V gene data show CDR1 as MNHEY and CDR2 as SMNVEV (reference sequence). V gave up 6 bases and J gave up 4 bases, with 15 bases separating them. The CDR3 has 15 amino acids. CDR3 nucleotides: TGTGCCAGCAGCCTTGGGGTTTTGGGTAATGAAAAACTGTTTTTT. Translated: CASSLGVLGNEKLFF.

This clone was recorded once. The CDR3 loop reads CASSQDRRGYVYGYTF. The CDR3 DNA reads as TGTGCCAGCAGCCAAGACCGGCGGGGTTACGTCTATGGCTACACCTTC. The rearrangement joins TRBV3-1 (or the pseudogene TRBV3-2) to TRBJ1-2; D gene ambiguous. The V and J ends lost 0 bases and 4 bases respectively, with 15 bases between them. The CDR3 runs to 16 residues. Looked up from germline, CDR1 is LGHDT and CDR2 is YNNKEL (reference sequence).

The chain uses TRBV5-8 and TRBJ1-5, with TRBD1 as a possible D gene (6 bases). This CDR3 contains 16 residues. V shed 3 bases and J shed 2 bases, with 15 bases lying between them. In germline, CDR1 is SGHTS, CDR2 YDEGEE. The CDR3 DNA reads TGTGCCAGCAGCTGGACTCAGGGGAAGGGCAATCAGCCCCAGCATTTT. Translation gives CASSWTQGKGNQPQHF.

The chain uses TRBV5-6 and TRBJ1-2, with D perhaps TRBD1 (6 bases). Germline V CDR1 and CDR2: SGHDT, YYEEEE. CDR3 length equals 17 residues. Deletions cut 4 bases from V and 3 bases from J, with 22 bases between. CDR3 loop: CASSASTLGGRHYGYTF. The CDR3 region has the DNA TGTGCCAGCAGCGCCTCGACATTGGGGGGGCGCCACTATGGCTACACCTTC.

The chain has TRBV4-1 and TRBJ2-7; 9 positions match TRBD1. The germline V gene has CDR1 MGHRA and CDR2 YSYEKL. The length of the CDR3 is 13 residues. V dropped 3 bases and J dropped 7; count of bases not matched to a gene: 4. As DNA, the CDR3 is TGCGCCAGCAGCCAGGGGACAGGGTTTGAGCAGTACTTC. It encodes CASSQGTGFEQYF.